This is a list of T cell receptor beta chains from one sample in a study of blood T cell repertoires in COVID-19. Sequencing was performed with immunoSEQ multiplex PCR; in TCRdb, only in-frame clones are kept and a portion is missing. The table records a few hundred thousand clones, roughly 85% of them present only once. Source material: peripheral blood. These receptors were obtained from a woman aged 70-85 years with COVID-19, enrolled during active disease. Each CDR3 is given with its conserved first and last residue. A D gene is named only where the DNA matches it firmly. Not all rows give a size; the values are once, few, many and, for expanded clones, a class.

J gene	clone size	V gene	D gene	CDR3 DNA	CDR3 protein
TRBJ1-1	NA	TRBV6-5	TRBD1	TGTGCCAGCAGCCCCGGACAGGGGAACACTGAAGCTTTCTTT	CASSPGQGNTEAFF
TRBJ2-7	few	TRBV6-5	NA	TGTGCCAGCAGTTACGGAGTTGGTGAGCAGTACTTC	CASSYGVGEQYF
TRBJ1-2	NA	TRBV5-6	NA	TGTGCCAGCAGCTTGGATCTCAGTGCTGGCTATGGCTACACCTTC	CASSLDLSAGYGYTF
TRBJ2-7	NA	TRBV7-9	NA	TGTGCCAGCAGCGCCTGGGGCCAGGGAAGATACGAGCAGTACTTC	CASSAWGQGRYEQYF
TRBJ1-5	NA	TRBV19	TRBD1	TGTGCCAGTAGTATAAGAGGACAGGGCCAGCCCCAGCATTTT	CASSIRGQGQPQHF
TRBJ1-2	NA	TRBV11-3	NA	TGTGCCAGCAGCTTGGGGCAGGGGTATGGCTACACCTTC	CASSLGQGYGYTF
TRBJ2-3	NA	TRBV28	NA	TGTGCCAGCTGCGGAGGCGCACCAGATACGCAGTATTTT	CASCGGAPDTQYF
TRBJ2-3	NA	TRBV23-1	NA	TGCGCCAGCAGTCGTATGGGCTTTCCAGATACGCAGTATTTT	CASSRMGFPDTQYF
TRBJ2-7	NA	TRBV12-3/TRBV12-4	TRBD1	TGTGCCAGCAGTACGGGACAGGGATACGAGCAGTACTTC	CASSTGQGYEQYF
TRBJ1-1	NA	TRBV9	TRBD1	TGTGCCAGCAGCGTAGTGGGGACAGGGAAGGAAGCTTTCTTT	CASSVVGTGKEAFF
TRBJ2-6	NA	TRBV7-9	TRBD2	TGTGCCAGCAGCTTAGCGCGGGGGGCGCTTAGTAATGGGGCCAACGTCCTGACTTTC	CASSLARGALSNGANVLTF
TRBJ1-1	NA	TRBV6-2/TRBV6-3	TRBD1	TGTGCCAGCAGTTACTCGACAGGGGGCTTGTCGTTT	CASSYSTGGLSF
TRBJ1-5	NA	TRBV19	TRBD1	TGTGCCAGTAGTATAGACAGGGGGCGACAGCCCCAGCATTTT	CASSIDRGRQPQHF
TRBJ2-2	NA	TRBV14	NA	TGTGCCAGCAGCCAAGTTGGGGCTCAAAACACCGGGGAGCTGTTTTTT	CASSQVGAQNTGELFF
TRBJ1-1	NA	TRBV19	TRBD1	TGTGCCAGTAGTACCCCAGACAGGGGGCGTCGCACTGAAGCTTTCTTT	CASSTPDRGRRTEAFF
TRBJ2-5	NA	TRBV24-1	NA	TGTGCCACCAGTGATCAGGGGATGTACCAAGAGACCCAGTACTTC	CATSDQGMYQETQYF
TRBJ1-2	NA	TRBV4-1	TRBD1	TGCGCCAGCAGCCGAGCCTCGGGACAGGCTTATGGCTACACCTTC	CASSRASGQAYGYTF
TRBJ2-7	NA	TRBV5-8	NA	TGTGCCAGCAGCAGACCCTGGGACTCCCAGGCCACCTACGAGCAGTACTTC	CASSRPWDSQATYEQYF
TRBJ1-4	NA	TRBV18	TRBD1	TGTGCCAGCTCACCACGGACAGGAGGCTCCGCAACTAATGAAAAACTGTTTTTT	CASSPRTGGSATNEKLFF
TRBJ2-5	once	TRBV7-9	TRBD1	TGTGCCAGCAGCACTCGACAGGGTGGGGGAGAGACCCAGTACTTC	CASSTRQGGGETQYF
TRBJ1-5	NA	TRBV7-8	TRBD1	TGTGCCAGCAGCCGAGGGATTTCTACAGGGGTCAATCAGCCCCAGCATTTT	CASSRGISTGVNQPQHF
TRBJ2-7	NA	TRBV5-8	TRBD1	TGTGCCAGCAGCTCGGGACAGTCTCGGAGCTCCTACGAGCAGTACTTC	CASSSGQSRSSYEQYF
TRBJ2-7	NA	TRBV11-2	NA	TGTGCCAGCAGCGACCCAGGGTTCTACGAGCAGTACTTC	CASSDPGFYEQYF
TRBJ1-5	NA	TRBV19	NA	TGTGCCAGTAGTATAGGGCAGGCACCCAATCAGCCCCAGCATTTT	CASSIGQAPNQPQHF
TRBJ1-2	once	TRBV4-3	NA	TGCGCCAGCAGCCAAGCAGGAATAGCTAACTATGGCTACACCTTC	CASSQAGIANYGYTF
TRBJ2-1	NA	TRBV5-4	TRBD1	TGTGCCAGCAGCTTGGGACAGGGGGCGTGGAATGAGCAGTTCTTC	CASSLGQGAWNEQFF
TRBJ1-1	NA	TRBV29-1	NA	TGCAGCGTTGACTCCGGACAGAAGACTGAAGCTTTCTTT	CSVDSGQKTEAFF
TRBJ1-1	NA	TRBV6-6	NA	TGTGCCAGCAGTGACTGGACAGCGGGGACTGAAGCTTTCTTT	CASSDWTAGTEAFF
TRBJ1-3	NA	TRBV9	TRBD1	TGTGCCAGCAGCACGACGGGACAGGGGACCGGAAACACCATATATTTT	CASSTTGQGTGNTIYF
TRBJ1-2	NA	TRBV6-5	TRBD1	TGTGCCAGCAGTTACACAGGGGGCAGAACTAACTATGGCTACACCTTC	CASSYTGGRTNYGYTF
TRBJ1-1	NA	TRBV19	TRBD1	TGTGCCAGTAGTCCGGGACACCGAAAACAGGGGGAGTCCACTGAAGCTTTCTTT	CASSPGHRKQGESTEAFF
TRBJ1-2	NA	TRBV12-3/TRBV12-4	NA	TGTGCCAGCACCATCGGGGGGAGCTATGGCTACACCTTC	CASTIGGSYGYTF
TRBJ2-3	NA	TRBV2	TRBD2	TGTGCCAGCCTTGTAAGCGGGGGGGTGGCAGATACGCAGTATTTT	CASLVSGGVADTQYF
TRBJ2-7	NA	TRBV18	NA	TGTGCCAGCTCCACCGGTGGGAGACGCCAAAGCTACGAGCAGTACTTC	CASSTGGRRQSYEQYF
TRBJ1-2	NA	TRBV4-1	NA	TGCGCCAGCAGCCCCCTAGCCGGGACATGGGGAGTTTATGGCTACACCTTC	CASSPLAGTWGVYGYTF
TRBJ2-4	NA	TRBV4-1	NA	TGCGCCAGCAGCCAAGATCCCCCCGAACTGATAGCCAAAAACATTCAGTACTTC	CASSQDPPELIAKNIQYF
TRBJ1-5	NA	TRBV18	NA	TGTGCCAGCTCACCAACGCAGGTTAATCAGCCCCAGCATTTT	CASSPTQVNQPQHF
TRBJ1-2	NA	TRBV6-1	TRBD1	TGTGCCAGCAGTGATTCCGGGACAGGGGCGATTAACTATGGCTACACCTTC	CASSDSGTGAINYGYTF
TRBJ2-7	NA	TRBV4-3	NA	TGCGCCAGCAGCCAAGTGTTTAGCTCCTACGAGCAGTACTTC	CASSQVFSSYEQYF
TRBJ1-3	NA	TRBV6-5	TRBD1	TGTGCCAGCAGGGGGACAGGGAAGGGAAACACCATATATTTT	CASRGTGKGNTIYF
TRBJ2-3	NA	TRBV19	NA	TGTGCCAGTAGTATCAAGGGGTCCACAGATACGCAGTATTTT	CASSIKGSTDTQYF
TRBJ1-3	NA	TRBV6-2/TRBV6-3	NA	TGTGCCAGCAGCCGACCACCAGGGGCCACCTCTGGAAACACCATATATTTT	CASSRPPGATSGNTIYF
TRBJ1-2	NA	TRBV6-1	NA	TGTGCCAGCAGTGAAGCGCCCTGGACAGAAGGCTACACCTTC	CASSEAPWTEGYTF
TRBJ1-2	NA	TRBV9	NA	TGTGCCAGCAGCCGCTCGAGGGATCTGGATGGCTACACCTTC	CASSRSRDLDGYTF
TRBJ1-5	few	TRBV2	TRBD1	TGTGCCAGCAGCGTGGGACAGGGGCATCAGCCCCAGCATTTT	CASSVGQGHQPQHF
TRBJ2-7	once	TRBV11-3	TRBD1	TGTGCCAGCCAAGGGAGGGGGGACAGGGAGTTTGGCGAGCAGTACTTC	CASQGRGDREFGEQYF
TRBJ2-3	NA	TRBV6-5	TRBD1	TGTGCCAGCAGTAACCGGGACAGGGAAGTGGGTACGCAGTATTTT	CASSNRDREVGTQYF
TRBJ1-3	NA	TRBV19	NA	TGTGCCAGTAGTACTAACAGGGCTGGAAACACCATATATTTT	CASSTNRAGNTIYF
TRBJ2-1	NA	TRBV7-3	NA	TGTGCCAGCAGCTTAAGAGGGGGGGCCGTAAACAATGAGCAGTTCTTC	CASSLRGGAVNNEQFF
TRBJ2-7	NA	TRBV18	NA	TGTGCCAGCTCACAGGGGCGACAGGGAGGTTCCTACGAGCAGTACTTC	CASSQGRQGGSYEQYF
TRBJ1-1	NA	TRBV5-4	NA	TGTGCCAGCAGCTTGTACAGGGACGGGCAAGCTTTCTTT	CASSLYRDGQAFF
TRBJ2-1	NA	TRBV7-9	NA	TGTGCCAGCAGCTTAGACGGGATCCCCTACAATGAGCAGTTCTTC	CASSLDGIPYNEQFF
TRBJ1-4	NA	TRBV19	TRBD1	TGTGCCAGTAGTATAGGGACCACAGGGGGTGAAAAACTGTTTTTT	CASSIGTTGGEKLFF
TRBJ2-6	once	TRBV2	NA	TGTGCCAGCGCATACAGAACTGGGGCCAACGTCCTGACTTTC	CASAYRTGANVLTF
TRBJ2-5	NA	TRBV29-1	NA	TGCAGCGTTGAGGGGGCAGGGTTTGTCGAGACCCAGTACTTC	CSVEGAGFVETQYF